A selection of T cell receptor beta chains follows, all from one sample in a study of cytomegalovirus exposure and HLA in healthy donors. Clones were sequenced by immunoSEQ multiplex PCR, and TCRdb holds only the in-frame ones, with some missing. The sample yields 30,000 or so clones, roughly 69% seen once. The sequencing input was PBMCs. These receptors all stem from a man between 45 and 60 years old in good health and CMV-seropositive. Both conserved end residues are part of each CDR3. Fields, in order: V gene, clone size, D gene, J gene, CDR3 DNA, CDR3 protein. D genes are given only for firm matches. For some rows the clone size is stated as once, few or many, or as a class when expanded; others skip it.

V gene: TRBV5-1; clone size: NA; D gene: TRBD2; J gene: TRBJ2-7; CDR3 DNA: TGCGCCAGCAGCTTAGGGACTAGCGGGCCATCCTACGAGCAGTACTTC; CDR3 protein: CASSLGTSGPSYEQYF
V gene: TRBV5-6; clone size: NA; D gene: TRBD1; J gene: TRBJ2-7; CDR3 DNA: TGTGCCAGCACCTTGCAGGGGGCAACCTACGAGCAGTACTTC; CDR3 protein: CASTLQGATYEQYF
V gene: TRBV29-1; clone size: NA; D gene: TRBD1; J gene: TRBJ2-1; CDR3 DNA: TGCAGCGGTCGGGACAGGGCGTCCTACAATGAGCAGTTCTTC; CDR3 protein: CSGRDRASYNEQFF
V gene: TRBV5-1; clone size: medium-sized; D gene: NA; J gene: TRBJ1-4; CDR3 DNA: TGCGCCAGCAGCTTACGGAGGGACGAAAAACTGTTTTTT; CDR3 protein: CASSLRRDEKLFF
V gene: TRBV4-1; clone size: few; D gene: NA; J gene: TRBJ1-1; CDR3 DNA: TGCGCCAGCAGCCAACGGGACACCGGTAGTAGGACTGAAGCTTTCTTT; CDR3 protein: CASSQRDTGSRTEAFF
V gene: TRBV4-1; clone size: NA; D gene: NA; J gene: TRBJ1-1; CDR3 DNA: TGCGCCAGCAGCCAAGTCGGGGGAGCTGAAGCTTTCTTT; CDR3 protein: CASSQVGGAEAFF
V gene: TRBV10-3; clone size: many; D gene: TRBD1; J gene: TRBJ1-5; CDR3 DNA: TGTGCCATCGGGACAGATAGCAATCAGCCCCAGCATTTT; CDR3 protein: CAIGTDSNQPQHF
V gene: TRBV9; clone size: once; D gene: TRBD2; J gene: TRBJ2-5; CDR3 DNA: TGTGCCAGCAGCCGTGGACTAGAAGAGACCCAGTACTTC; CDR3 protein: CASSRGLEETQYF
V gene: TRBV9; clone size: NA; D gene: NA; J gene: TRBJ2-1; CDR3 DNA: TGTGCCAGCAGCGTCAGACTCAGGGGGGACGGTGAGCAGTTCTTC; CDR3 protein: CASSVRLRGDGEQFF
V gene: TRBV7-8; clone size: few; D gene: NA; J gene: TRBJ2-7; CDR3 DNA: TGTGCCAGCAGCTCCCTGGAGGGCTCCTACGAGCAGTACTTC; CDR3 protein: CASSSLEGSYEQYF
V gene: TRBV5-4; clone size: NA; D gene: NA; J gene: TRBJ1-5; CDR3 DNA: TGTGCCAGCAGCTTGGACAGGTATCAGCCCCAGCATTTT; CDR3 protein: CASSLDRYQPQHF
V gene: TRBV6-5; clone size: many; D gene: NA; J gene: TRBJ1-6; CDR3 DNA: TGTGCCAGCAGCAGGACAGAGTATAATTCACCCCTCCACTTT; CDR3 protein: CASSRTEYNSPLHF
V gene: TRBV6-1; clone size: NA; D gene: TRBD2; J gene: TRBJ2-4; CDR3 DNA: TGTGCCAGCAGTGAAGGGCCTGGGCGGGGGGACATTCAGTACTTC; CDR3 protein: CASSEGPGRGDIQYF
V gene: TRBV7-2; clone size: NA; D gene: TRBD2; J gene: TRBJ2-5; CDR3 DNA: TGTGCCAGCAGCTCGAACCCCGGGGGGGCTGAGACCCAGTACTTC; CDR3 protein: CASSSNPGGAETQYF
V gene: TRBV2; clone size: NA; D gene: NA; J gene: TRBJ2-7; CDR3 DNA: TGTGCCAGCAGTTTTACCTACGAGCAGTACTTC; CDR3 protein: CASSFTYEQYF
V gene: TRBV28; clone size: NA; D gene: NA; J gene: TRBJ2-5; CDR3 DNA: TGTGCCAGCAGGACGGGTCTTTGGGAGACCCAGTACTTC; CDR3 protein: CASRTGLWETQYF
V gene: TRBV30; clone size: NA; D gene: NA; J gene: TRBJ2-1; CDR3 DNA: TGTGCCTGGAGTGGACCTTCAGGGAATGAGCAGTTCTTC; CDR3 protein: CAWSGPSGNEQFF
V gene: TRBV5-6; clone size: NA; D gene: NA; J gene: TRBJ1-1; CDR3 DNA: TGTGCCAGCAGCCATCGACAGAGCTGGGACACTGAAGCTTTCTTT; CDR3 protein: CASSHRQSWDTEAFF
V gene: TRBV29-1; clone size: few; D gene: TRBD1; J gene: TRBJ2-6; CDR3 DNA: TGCAGCGTCCCGGTCGGGACAGATTACTCTGGGGCCAACGTCCTGACTTTC; CDR3 protein: CSVPVGTDYSGANVLTF
V gene: TRBV7-7; clone size: once; D gene: NA; J gene: TRBJ2-3; CDR3 DNA: TGTGCTAGCAGTTCGTCTACCCACCCAGATACGCAGTATTTT; CDR3 protein: CASSSSTHPDTQYF
V gene: TRBV29-1; clone size: NA; D gene: NA; J gene: TRBJ2-2; CDR3 DNA: TGCAGCGGGCTGGACAGCAACACCGGGGAGCTGTTTTTT; CDR3 protein: CSGLDSNTGELFF
V gene: TRBV30; clone size: NA; D gene: NA; J gene: TRBJ2-7; CDR3 DNA: TGTGCCTGGAGTGGAATCCGACATTCCTACGAGCAGTACTTC; CDR3 protein: CAWSGIRHSYEQYF
V gene: TRBV2; clone size: NA; D gene: NA; J gene: TRBJ2-7; CDR3 DNA: TGTGCCAGCAGAGAAACAGGTTACTCCTACGAGCAGTACTTC; CDR3 protein: CASRETGYSYEQYF
V gene: TRBV2; clone size: NA; D gene: NA; J gene: TRBJ2-5; CDR3 DNA: TGTGCCAGCAGTGAGGACGGCAGGGGTGAGACCCAGTACTTC; CDR3 protein: CASSEDGRGETQYF
V gene: TRBV2; clone size: few; D gene: TRBD2; J gene: TRBJ2-5; CDR3 DNA: TGTGCCAGCAGTGGGACTAGCGGGTACCAAGAGACCCAGTACTTC; CDR3 protein: CASSGTSGYQETQYF
V gene: TRBV9; clone size: NA; D gene: TRBD1; J gene: TRBJ1-1; CDR3 DNA: TGTGCCAGCAGCGGGAGGACAGGGTTAAGCACTGAAGCTTTCTTT; CDR3 protein: CASSGRTGLSTEAFF
V gene: TRBV18; clone size: NA; D gene: NA; J gene: TRBJ1-1; CDR3 DNA: TGTGCCAGCTCACCGGACATTTTTGCTGAAGCTTTCTTT; CDR3 protein: CASSPDIFAEAFF
V gene: TRBV5-1; clone size: NA; D gene: NA; J gene: TRBJ2-7; CDR3 DNA: TGCGCCAGCAGCTTGGGCTCGACAGGAGGTTCCGAGCAGTACTTC; CDR3 protein: CASSLGSTGGSEQYF
V gene: TRBV15; clone size: NA; D gene: NA; J gene: TRBJ1-4; CDR3 DNA: TGTGCCACCAGCAGAGATCTTTCCAATGAAAAACTGTTTTTT; CDR3 protein: CATSRDLSNEKLFF
V gene: TRBV28; clone size: NA; D gene: TRBD1; J gene: TRBJ1-2; CDR3 DNA: TGTGCCAGCAGTCCACCCCGGGACAGCAACTATGGCTACACCTTC; CDR3 protein: CASSPPRDSNYGYTF
V gene: TRBV30; clone size: once; D gene: NA; J gene: TRBJ2-7; CDR3 DNA: TGTGCCGGTACACGTGAGGGCTCCTACGAGCAGTACTTC; CDR3 protein: CAGTREGSYEQYF
V gene: TRBV9; clone size: NA; D gene: TRBD2; J gene: TRBJ2-1; CDR3 DNA: TGTGCCAGCAGCGAGGGAGGGCGAAGCAATGAGCAGTTCTTC; CDR3 protein: CASSEGGRSNEQFF
V gene: TRBV9; clone size: NA; D gene: NA; J gene: TRBJ1-1; CDR3 DNA: TGTGCCAGCTCCCGGGGCGGGGGCCGGCTTGAAGCTTTCTTT; CDR3 protein: CASSRGGGRLEAFF
V gene: TRBV7-6; clone size: NA; D gene: NA; J gene: TRBJ2-1; CDR3 DNA: TGTGCCAGCAGCTTAGTGGATCGCGGGGAGCAGTTCTTC; CDR3 protein: CASSLVDRGEQFF
V gene: TRBV7-2; clone size: NA; D gene: TRBD2; J gene: TRBJ2-1; CDR3 DNA: TGTGCCAGCACCCTCGGGGGGGCCTACAATGAGCAGTTCTTC; CDR3 protein: CASTLGGAYNEQFF
V gene: TRBV11-2; clone size: NA; D gene: NA; J gene: TRBJ1-4; CDR3 DNA: TGTGCCAGCAGCTTAGGAGACAGCTCCGCCGAAAAACTGTTTTTT; CDR3 protein: CASSLGDSSAEKLFF
V gene: TRBV18; clone size: NA; D gene: NA; J gene: TRBJ2-7; CDR3 DNA: TGTGCCAGCTCACCAGGGAGTAACTACGAGCAGTACTTC; CDR3 protein: CASSPGSNYEQYF
V gene: TRBV4-1; clone size: NA; D gene: TRBD2; J gene: TRBJ2-3; CDR3 DNA: TGCGCCAGCAGCCAAGGACTAGCGGGAGGAACAGATACGCAGTATTTT; CDR3 protein: CASSQGLAGGTDTQYF
V gene: TRBV25-1; clone size: NA; D gene: TRBD1; J gene: TRBJ1-2; CDR3 DNA: TGTGCCAGCAGGGACAGGGGAGACTATGGCTACACCTTC; CDR3 protein: CASRDRGDYGYTF
V gene: TRBV6-1; clone size: few; D gene: NA; J gene: TRBJ1-1; CDR3 DNA: TGTGCCAGCACTCCCGAACTCACTGAAGCTTTCTTT; CDR3 protein: CASTPELTEAFF
V gene: TRBV5-1; clone size: NA; D gene: TRBD2; J gene: TRBJ2-3; CDR3 DNA: TGCGCCAGCAGCTTGGCGCTAGCGGGGCCTGCAGATACGCAGTATTTT; CDR3 protein: CASSLALAGPADTQYF
V gene: TRBV6-1; clone size: NA; D gene: TRBD1; J gene: TRBJ1-2; CDR3 DNA: TGTGCCAGCAGGGGGGTGACAGGGGGTGTTTATGGCTACACCTTC; CDR3 protein: CASRGVTGGVYGYTF
V gene: TRBV7-3; clone size: few; D gene: TRBD1; J gene: TRBJ1-6; CDR3 DNA: TGTGCCAGCAGCTTATTGGGACAGGGAGATTCACCCCTCCACTTT; CDR3 protein: CASSLLGQGDSPLHF
V gene: TRBV30; clone size: NA; D gene: TRBD2; J gene: TRBJ2-4; CDR3 DNA: TGTGCCTGGGGGGAGGGAGCCAAAAACATTCAGTACTTC; CDR3 protein: CAWGEGAKNIQYF
V gene: TRBV28; clone size: NA; D gene: NA; J gene: TRBJ2-1; CDR3 DNA: TGTGCCAGCAGTGCGCTAGCAGATTTGAGGAATGAGCAGTTCTTC; CDR3 protein: CASSALADLRNEQFF
V gene: TRBV4-2; clone size: NA; D gene: NA; J gene: TRBJ2-7; CDR3 DNA: TGTGCCAGCAGCCTACATGAAGCGGCCTTGCAAACCTACGAGCAGTACTTC; CDR3 protein: CASSLHEAALQTYEQYF